The sequence of this TCR beta chain was determined in a study of glioma-infiltrating T cells after dendritic cell vaccination. Stated time point: after dendritic cell vaccination, including at tumor progression/relapse. The germline CDR1 and CDR2 sequences are MGHRA and YSYEKL. The CDR3 totals 15 residues. Trimming removed 0 bases from V and 2 bases from J, with 11 bases in between. The method was immunoSEQ multiplex PCR; TCRdb's version includes in-frame clones alone and lacks a portion of them. The sample carries about 100,000 clones, about 85% recorded once. The clonotype comes from a human donor with glioblastoma. Material: blood, obtained after dendritic cell vaccination. The J gene is TRBJ2-7, the V gene TRBV4-1; no definite D call. The CDR3, as DNA: TGCGCCAGCAGCCAAGAAAAAGTGTTAGCCTACGAGCAGTACTTC. Translated: CASSQEKVLAYEQYF.